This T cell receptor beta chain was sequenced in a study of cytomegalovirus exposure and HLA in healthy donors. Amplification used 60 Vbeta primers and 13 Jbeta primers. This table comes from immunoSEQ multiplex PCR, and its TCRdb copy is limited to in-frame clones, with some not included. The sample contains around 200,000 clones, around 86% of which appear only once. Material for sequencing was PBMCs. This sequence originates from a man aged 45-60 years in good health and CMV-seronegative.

CDR3 nucleotides: TGCGCCAGCAGCATTACCTACGGACAGGGGAACACTGAAGCTTTCTTT. It codes for CASSITYGQGNTEAFF. The chain has TRBV5-1 and TRBJ1-1; 8 nucleotides match TRBD1. J gave up 1 base and V 4 bases, and 9 bases lay outside the gene matches. The CDR3 is 16 amino acids. The germline CDR1 and CDR2 sequences are SGHRS and YFSETQ.